This T cell receptor (beta chain) was profiled in a study of glioma-infiltrating T cells after dendritic cell vaccination. Study overall: Autologous tumor lysate was loaded overnight onto monocyte-derived dendritic cells grown less than 8 days with IL-4 and GM-CSF.

The primer mix had 60 V beta and 13 J beta primers. Profiled with immunoSEQ multiplex PCR; TCRdb holds only in-frame clones, not every one. The sample yields more than 30,000 clones, around nine tenths seen once. Germline CDR1 is SGHTS and CDR2 is YDEGEE. With 0 bases removed from V and 2 bases from J, the gap between germline ends came to 4 bases. This CDR3 comprises 13 residues. Patients had residual fresh-frozen tumor tissue and more than two years of survival data. The rearrangement uses TRBV5-8 and TRBJ2-3; D not resolved. The sequence was collected from a human donor with glioblastoma. The sample was blood, taken before dendritic cell vaccination. CDR3 protein: CASSLGATDTQYF. CDR3 nucleotide sequence: TGTGCCAGCAGCTTGGGGGCCACAGATACGCAGTATTTT.